A single sample gave rise to the 21 T cell receptor beta chains below, sequenced in a study of CD8 T cells in ankylosing spondylitis. Study-wide points: Seemingly characteristic of ankylosing spondylitis blood was a TCR beta motif consisting of about 8 highly homologous variants.

MiXCR, applied by TCRdb to the 5' RACE reads, yields one record per CDR3 protein. The data show about 220,000 distinct CDR3 sequences, approximately 16% seen once. Their cognate antigens are unknown. The sequenced material came from blood, either unsorted or a sorted T cell fraction (not recorded which). All receptors come from a male donor with ankylosing spondylitis.

In this sample, this clonotype turned up a few times. V is TRBV9 and J is TRBJ2-1, with 7 bases identical to TRBD2. Germline lookup yields CDR1 SGDLS and CDR2 YYNGEE. The CDR3 loop spans 13 amino acids. Trimming at V came to 2 bases and at J to 6 bases, leaving 2 bases not matched to a gene. The CDR3 coding sequence is TGTGCCAGCAGCGTGGGGGGGAGCAATGAGCAGTTCTTC. Protein: CASSVGGSNEQFF.

The CDR3 nucleotides are TGTGCCAGCAGTCCTAGCGGAGATAACACCGGGGAGCTGTTTTTT. Encoded protein: CASSPSGDNTGELFF. The V gene is TRBV3-1, the J gene TRBJ2-2; 7 bases map to TRBD2. The V gene's germline CDR1 is LGHDT and CDR2 YNNKEL (reference sequence). The CDR3 runs 15 residues. The J segment lost 2 bases and the V segment lost 6 bases, leaving 6 bases of the junction unmatched.

V is TRBV5-1 and J is TRBJ2-1; 9 nucleotides agree with TRBD2. This CDR3 spans 15 amino acids. The V segment lost 0 bases and the J segment 5 bases; nucleotides outside the gene matches: 3. The germline V gene has CDR1 SGHRS and CDR2 YFSETQ. CDR3: CASSLGLAVDNEQFF. DNA for the CDR3: TGCGCCAGCAGCTTGGGACTAGCGGTAGACAATGAGCAGTTCTTC.

This clonotype was counted only a few times. This chain uses TRBV12-3 or TRBV12-4 with TRBJ2-5; 10 positions match TRBD1. The V segment lost 6 bases and the J segment 4 bases; nucleotides outside the gene matches: 8. The CDR3 totals 15 residues. Here the CDR3 reads CASRGGTGEGETQYF. The DNA of the CDR3 is TGTGCCAGCAGGGGAGGGACAGGGGAGGGAGAGACCCAGTACTTC.

The rearrangement joins TRBV5-1 to TRBJ1-6, with unresolved D. Trimming left V 0 bases short and J 10 bases short, with 11 bases between. CDR3 length: 14 residues. Germline-derived CDR1 and CDR2 are SGHRS and YFSETQ. CDR3 sequence reads: CASSLEQGFSPLHF. CDR3 sequence (DNA): TGCGCCAGCAGCTTGGAGCAAGGCTTCTCACCCCTCCACTTT.

This clonotype has just a few counts. The chain uses TRBV18 and TRBJ2-7; no clear D. V lost 6 bases and J 4 bases, leaving 22 bases between the germline ends. The germline V gene has CDR1 KGHSH and CDR2 LQKENI. This CDR3 spans 16 amino acids. The CDR3 region is CASSYSGRGPLYEQYF. In DNA form, the CDR3 reads TGTGCCAGCTCCTACTCTGGACGTGGCCCTTTGTACGAGCAGTACTTC.

This rearrangement joins TRBV30 to TRBJ2-2; weak D call: TRBD2 (6 bases). V was shortened by 1 base and J by 1 base, with 10 bases between the two germline ends. The CDR3 spans 15 residues. Looked up from germline, CDR1 is GTSNPN and CDR2 is SVGIG (reference sequence). CDR3: CAWSAVGGNTGELFF. The DNA for the CDR3 is TGTGCCTGGAGTGCCGTGGGGGGGAACACCGGGGAGCTGTTTTTT.

The chain recombines TRBV4-1 with TRBJ2-3, with 8 positions matching TRBD1. This CDR3 contains 15 residues. CDR1 and CDR2 (germline): MGHRA, YSYEKL. The V segment lost 5 bases and the J segment 5 bases; nucleotides outside the gene matches: 9. CDR3 loop: CASSTRQGLEDTQYF. CDR3 nucleotides: TGCGCCAGCAGCACCCGACAGGGGTTGGAAGATACGCAGTATTTT.

The gene calls are TRBV7-9 and TRBJ2-7; D is unresolved. V lost 5 bases and J lost 2, with 16 bases in between. The CDR3 sequence is 15 residues long. Germline assignment: CDR1 SEHNR and CDR2 FQNEAQ (reference sequence). The CDR3: CASSPALPLTYEQYF. For the CDR3, the DNA is TGTGCCAGCAGCCCGGCACTGCCCTTAACCTACGAGCAGTACTTC.

This clonotype has more than one count but fewer than ten. CDR3 in DNA: TGTGCCAGCAGCTTAGGGGCTAGCGGGATCACGGAGACCCAGTACTTC. Residues: CASSLGASGITETQYF. The gene calls are TRBV13 and TRBJ2-5; 9 bases agree with TRBD2. Germline V CDR1 and CDR2: PRHDT, FYEKMQ (reference sequence). This CDR3 comprises 16 residues. V was pared by 0 bases and J by 5 bases, with 7 bases of the junction left unmatched.

This clonotype has just a few counts. The gene calls are TRBV5-6 and TRBJ2-5; 10 bases agree with TRBD1. Per the germline V gene, CDR1 is SGHDT and CDR2 is YYEEEE. This CDR3 has 15 amino acids. Trimming removed 4 bases from V and 7 bases from J; junction bases left unmatched: 10. The CDR3 sequence is CASSPGTGEARTQYF. Here the CDR3 DNA reads TGTGCCAGCAGCCCCGGGACAGGGGAGGCCCGGACCCAGTACTTC.

This chain joins TRBV12-3 or TRBV12-4 and TRBJ2-7, with a tentative D call TRBD2 (6 bases). This CDR3 region has 15 residues. V lost 6 bases to trimming and J lost 0 bases, with 15 bases between them. The chain's CDR3 is CASSPIGGGSYEQYF. CDR3 sequence (DNA): TGTGCCAGCAGCCCCATTGGGGGAGGCTCCTACGAGCAGTACTTC.

The rearrangement uses TRBV11-2 and TRBJ1-3, with a tentative D call TRBD1 (5 bases). The CDR3 extends over 18 amino acids. V was trimmed by 1 base and J by 1 base, leaving 17 bases between them. Germline CDR1 is SGHAT and CDR2 is FQNNGV. The CDR3 DNA reads TGTGCCAGCAGCTTAGGATGGGACGCGGTTGAGTCTGGAAACACCATATATTTT. This encodes CASSLGWDAVESGNTIYF.

This chain joins TRBV4-1 and TRBJ1-1, with D possibly matching TRBD1 (5 bases). Per the germline V gene, CDR1 is MGHRA and CDR2 is YSYEKL. The V gene lost 4 bases and the J gene lost 0 bases, with 9 bases spanning the gap. The CDR3 runs 14 residues. Here the CDR3 DNA reads TGCGCCAGCAGCCTGGGACCTTTGAACACTGAAGCTTTCTTT. This codes for CASSLGPLNTEAFF.

This clonotype showed up just a few times. The gene calls are TRBV5-6 and TRBJ1-1; tentative D call: TRBD1 (5 bases). V was shortened by 2 bases and J by 1 base, with 9 bases between the two germline ends. The length of the CDR3 is 14 residues. Germline V lookup: CDR1 SGHDT, CDR2 YYEEEE. The CDR3 DNA follows: TGTGCCAGCAGCTTCGGACACTCGAACACTGAAGCTTTCTTT. Translation gives CASSFGHSNTEAFF.

By share of the sample, this clonotype is medium-sized. The V call is TRBV6-4, the J call TRBJ2-2; TRBD2 matches at 7 bases. The trim removed 5 bases at V and 4 bases at J, leaving 22 bases unmatched. This CDR3 region has 20 residues. Germline-derived CDR1 and CDR2 are MRHNA and SNTAGT. The CDR3: CASSRNRVPTSGGSTGELFF. CDR3 nucleotides: TGTGCCAGCAGTCGGAATCGAGTTCCAACATCGGGAGGTAGCACCGGGGAGCTGTTTTTT.

The rearrangement uses TRBV30 and TRBJ2-7; no clear D. The V and J ends lost 2 bases and 0 bases respectively, with 11 bases between them. Germline assignment: CDR1 GTSNPN and CDR2 SVGIG (reference sequence). The CDR3 contains 14 residues. This CDR3 is CAWSPKDRSYEQYF. CDR3 bases: TGTGCCTGGAGTCCTAAGGATCGCTCCTACGAGCAGTACTTC.

Note on this clonotype: Given a much more abundant clone one base away, this may be a read error. The rearrangement joins TRBV3-1 to TRBJ2-7; 10 bases match TRBD2. The V gene's germline CDR1 is LGHDT and CDR2 YNNKEL (reference sequence). The CDR3 contains 18 residues. The CDR3 DNA is TGTGCCAGCTGCCAAGACGGGTCGTCTAGCGGGAGTTTCTACGAGCAGTACTTC. Amino acids: CASCQDGSSSGSFYEQYF.

This clonotype was counted only a few times. Relative to the germline gene, one junction end is altered; a read error may explain this. The chain is built from TRBV9 and TRBJ2-1; D may be TRBD1 or TRBD2 (5 bases each). The CDR3 is 13 amino acids. CDR1 and CDR2 from the germline V gene are SGDLS and YYNGEE. The CDR3, as DNA: TGTGCCAGCAGCGTTGGGACCTACGATGAGCAGTTCTTC. Translation gives CASSVGTYDEQFF.

The genes are TRBV12-3 or TRBV12-4 and TRBJ1-2, with 12 positions matching TRBD1. The CDR3 sequence is 16 residues long. The V gene end was trimmed by 5 bases and the J gene end by 6 bases; junction bases not matched to a gene: 10. CDR3 amino acids: CASSRGDRGRLDGYTF. In DNA form, the CDR3 reads TGTGCCAGCAGTCGAGGGGACAGGGGGCGTTTGGATGGCTACACCTTC.

This clonotype came up many times. The CDR3 loop reads CSVEGQNYGYTF. The CDR3 DNA sequence: TGCAGCGTTGAAGGACAGAACTATGGCTACACCTTC. This rearrangement joins TRBV29-1 to TRBJ1-2; a weak D match, TRBD1 (5 bases). CDR1 SQVTM and CDR2 ANQGSEA come from the germline V gene. V was pared by 1 base and J by 2 bases, with 5 bases between. The CDR3 is 12 amino acids.